This note documents a single T cell receptor (beta chain) sequence. The antigen is undetermined. The sample is drawn from a study of immune cell composition in non-small cell lung cancer. Study findings and constraints: Tumour-associated clones >0.5% occurred in roughly 30% of adenocarcinomas, about 80% of squamous.

This table comes from immunoSEQ multiplex PCR, and its TCRdb copy is limited to in-frame clones, with some not included. The sample lists roughly 3,800 clones, under 85% occurring once. Sequencing input: lung tumor tissue. This receptor was identified in a human donor with non-small cell lung cancer.

The CDR3 sequence is CASSYFGSDTEAFF. The CDR3 nucleotides read TGTGCCAGCAGTTACTTCGGGTCGGACACTGAAGCTTTCTTT. The chain joins TRBV2 to TRBJ1-1; D gene unclear. V lost 5 bases to trimming and J lost 3 bases, with 13 bases between them. Germline CDR1 and CDR2: SNHLY and FYNNEI. CDR3 length: 14 amino acids.